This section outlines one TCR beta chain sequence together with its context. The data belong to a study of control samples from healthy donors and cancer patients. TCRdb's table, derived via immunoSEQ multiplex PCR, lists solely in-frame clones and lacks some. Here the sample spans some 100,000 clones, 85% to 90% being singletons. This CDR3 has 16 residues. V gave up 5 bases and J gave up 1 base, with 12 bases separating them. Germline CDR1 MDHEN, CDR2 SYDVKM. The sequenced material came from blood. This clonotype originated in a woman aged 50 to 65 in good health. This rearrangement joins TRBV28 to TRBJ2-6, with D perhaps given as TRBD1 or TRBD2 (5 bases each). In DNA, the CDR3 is TGTGCCAGCAGTACCCCCTGGGGGTCTGGGGCCAACGTCCTGACTTTC. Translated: CASSTPWGSGANVLTF. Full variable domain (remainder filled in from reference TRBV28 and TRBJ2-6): DVKVTQSSRYLVKRTGEKVFLECVQDMDHENMFWYRQDPGLGLRLIYFSYDVKMKEKGDIPEGYSVSREKKERFSLILESASTNQTSMYLCASSTPWGSGANVLTFGAGSRLTVL.